This T cell receptor (beta chain) was captured by sequencing in a study of OX40 agonist ivuxolimab in advanced cancers. Regarding the complete study: Ivuxolimab, which targeted the costimulatory receptor OX40 (CD134), was an agonistic, fully human IgG2 monoclonal antibody. Patients were allowed to have had prior anti-PD-1, anti-PD-L1 or anti-CTLA-4 therapy, and less than 45% of the dose-escalation patients had previously received checkpoint inhibitors. Partial responses occurred in three dose-escalation patients, of whom one had hepatocellular carcinoma and two had cutaneous melanoma. The paper reports the monotherapy dose-escalation portion (N of about 51 patients) of the phase I ivuxolimab trial. Intravenous ivuxolimab was administered to patients every 2 weeks at six dose levels: 0.01, 0.1, 0.3, 1.5, 3 and 10 mg/kg. In the dose-escalation cohort, 75% to 85% of patients were male, and the mean age was approximately 60 years with a range of about 20 to 80. The point of sequencing TCRbeta in the periphery was to test whether ivuxolimab changed TCR sequence diversity and drove clonal T-cell expansion. Among the roughly 50 dose-escalation patients, about 19 had hepatocellular carcinoma, around 15 melanoma, 9 renal cell carcinoma and 9 head and neck cancer. What the work shows at the level of the full study, not this receptor alone: In partial responders in the 0.1-3.0 mg/kg groups, normalized peripheral clonal expansion was found to be among the lowest, especially among CD8+ T cells. Low levels of normalized T-cell clonal expansion were also seen in some patients who did not respond. The antigen specificity of the clonally expanded peripheral T cells was not determined. At doses from 0.1 to 3.0 mg/kg, clonal expansion was seen in both CD4+ and CD8+ blood T cells between baseline and week 6. After ivuxolimab, more expanded clones were found on average in CD8+ T cells than in CD4+ T cells.

Genomic DNA was extracted from sorted cells for sequencing of the TCRbeta CDR3 region. The immunoSEQ Assay was used to sequence the TCRbeta CDR3 regions. TCRdb's version of the immuneACCESS table is confined to in-frame rearrangements and falls short of the full clone set. An unresolved V gene accounts for under half of the shortfall where checked; the remainder is of unknown origin. The sample profile shows tens of thousands of clones; around 90% of them were found once. The ten largest clonotypes hold approximately 3% of the sample. The trial excluded patients who had a history of autoimmune disease or were on systemic immunosuppression. Peripheral blood for TCR sequencing was collected from all dose cohorts at baseline, on cycle 4 day 1, and on cycle 7 day 1. Samples were obtained from an open-label, multicenter, first-in-human phase I dose-escalation trial of ivuxolimab. Adults with locally advanced or metastatic melanoma, renal cell, hepatocellular, or head and neck squamous cell carcinoma were enrolled in the trial. CD4+ and CD8+ T cells were sorted separately from peripheral blood before TCR sequencing.

Details on this clone: Its antigen remains undetermined. Base qualities were left out, and no much larger clone turns up one base away.

At the junction V is shortened by 1 base and J by 3 bases, with 10 bases in between. The CDR3 holds 14 amino acids from the cysteine to the phenylalanine. This entry keeps only the CDR3 DNA: 42 bases, framed from base 1. According to the germline V gene (reference sequence), CDR1 reads LNHDA and CDR2 reads SQIVND. The clonotype was recovered from an adult with an advanced solid tumor such as melanoma, head and neck, liver or kidney cancer. The chain is encoded by TRBV19 joined to TRBJ2-7; the D gene cannot be named for sure. The sequenced sample was CD4+ or CD8+ T cells sorted from blood, obtained in a trial of the OX40 agonist ivuxolimab. At the DNA level, the sequence is TGTGCCAGTAGTATAGGGCTTGGGGACTACGAGCAGTACTTC. It encodes CASSIGLGDYEQYF.